The T cell receptor beta chain described here comes from a study of T cells in narcolepsy. Study-wide context: Donors had narcolepsy type 1 or type 2, or were healthy controls. General study points: Same-patient CSF and blood CD4+ T cell clonotypes included HCRT-specific and TRIB2-specific autoreactive ones. Reportedly, autoreactive clonotypes were serially detected in patients' blood but not controls'. Autoreactive clone sequences were missing from some blood memory CD4+ repertoires.

The method was immunoSEQ multiplex PCR; TCRdb's version includes in-frame clones alone and lacks a portion of them. This table has tens of thousands of clones, roughly four fifths appearing once. This clone has more than one count but fewer than ten. Antigen: not known. V lost 1 base and J lost 5; bases outside the gene matches: 11. Germline V lookup: CDR1 SGHTA, CDR2 FQGNSA. This CDR3 has 17 residues. The receptor comes from a human donor in good health. Sequenced input: memory (CD45RA-) CD4+ T cells from blood. The chain combines TRBV7-2 with TRBJ2-5; 9 nucleotides agree with TRBD2. CDR3 DNA: TGTGCCAGCAGCTTAGTCGGGAGCGGGGGGATCTCGGAGACCCAGTACTTC. It translates to CASSLVGSGGISETQYF. The entire variable domain, with the rest obtained from reference TRBV7-2 and TRBJ2-5, is as follows: GAGVSQSPSNKVTEKGKDVELRCDPISGHTALYWYRQSLGQGLEFLIYFQGNSAPDKSGLPSDRFSAERTGGSVSTLTIQRTQQEDSAVYLCASSLVGSGGISETQYFGPGTRLLVL.